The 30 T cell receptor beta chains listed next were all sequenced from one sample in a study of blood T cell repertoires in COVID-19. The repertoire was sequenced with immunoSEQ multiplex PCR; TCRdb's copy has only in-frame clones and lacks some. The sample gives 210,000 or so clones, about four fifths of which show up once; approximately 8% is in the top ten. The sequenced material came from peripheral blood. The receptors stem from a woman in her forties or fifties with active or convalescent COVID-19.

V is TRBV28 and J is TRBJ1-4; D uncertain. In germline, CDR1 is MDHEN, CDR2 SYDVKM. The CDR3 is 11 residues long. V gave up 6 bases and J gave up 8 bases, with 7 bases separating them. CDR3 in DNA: TGTGCCAGCAGCTTACAGGAAAAACTGTTTTTT. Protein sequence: CASSLQEKLFF.

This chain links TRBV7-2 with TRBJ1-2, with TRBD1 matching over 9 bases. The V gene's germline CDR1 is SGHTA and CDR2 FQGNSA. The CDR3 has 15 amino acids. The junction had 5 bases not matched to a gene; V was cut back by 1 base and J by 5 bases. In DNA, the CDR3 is TGTGCCAGCAGCTTAGAACAGGGGGCTGGATATGGCTACACCTTC. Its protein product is CASSLEQGAGYGYTF.

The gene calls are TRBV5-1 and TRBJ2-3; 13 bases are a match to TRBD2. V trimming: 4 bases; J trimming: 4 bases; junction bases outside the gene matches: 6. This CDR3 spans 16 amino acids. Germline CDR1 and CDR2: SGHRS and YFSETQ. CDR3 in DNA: TGCGCCAGCAGCGAACGGACTAGCGGGAGTTCAGATACGCAGTATTTT. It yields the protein CASSERTSGSSDTQYF.

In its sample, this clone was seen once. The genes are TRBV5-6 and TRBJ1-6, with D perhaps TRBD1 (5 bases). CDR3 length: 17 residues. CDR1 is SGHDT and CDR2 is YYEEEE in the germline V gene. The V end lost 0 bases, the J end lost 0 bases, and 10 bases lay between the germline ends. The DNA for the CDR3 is TGTGCCAGCAGCTTGGTCGGGGGAAGCTCCTATAATTCACCCCTCCACTTT. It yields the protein CASSLVGGSSYNSPLHF.

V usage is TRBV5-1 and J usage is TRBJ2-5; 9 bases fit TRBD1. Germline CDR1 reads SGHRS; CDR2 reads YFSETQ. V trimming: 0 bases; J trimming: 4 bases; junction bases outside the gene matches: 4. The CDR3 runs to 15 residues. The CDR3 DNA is TGCGCCAGCAGCTTGGGGGGGACAGGGAGAGAGACCCAGTACTTC. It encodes CASSLGGTGRETQYF.

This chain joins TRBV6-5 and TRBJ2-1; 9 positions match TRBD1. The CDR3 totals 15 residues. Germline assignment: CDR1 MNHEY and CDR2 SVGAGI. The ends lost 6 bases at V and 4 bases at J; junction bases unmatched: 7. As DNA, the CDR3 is TGTGCCAGCAGCCCCGGACAGGGGAGGTACAATGAGCAGTTCTTC. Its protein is CASSPGQGRYNEQFF.

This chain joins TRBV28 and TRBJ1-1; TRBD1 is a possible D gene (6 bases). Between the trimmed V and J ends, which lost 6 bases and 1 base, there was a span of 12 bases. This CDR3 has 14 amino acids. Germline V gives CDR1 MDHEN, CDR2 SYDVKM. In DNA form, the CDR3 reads TGTGCCAGCAGGGGGTGGGGGCAGAACACTGAAGCTTTCTTT. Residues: CASRGWGQNTEAFF.

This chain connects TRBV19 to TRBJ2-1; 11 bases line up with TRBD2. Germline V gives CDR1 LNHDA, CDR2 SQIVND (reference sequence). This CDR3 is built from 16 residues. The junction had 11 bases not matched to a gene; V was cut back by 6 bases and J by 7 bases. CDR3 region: CASRKLTSGRMNEQFF. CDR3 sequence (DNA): TGTGCCAGTAGGAAGCTAACTAGCGGGAGAATGAATGAGCAGTTCTTC.

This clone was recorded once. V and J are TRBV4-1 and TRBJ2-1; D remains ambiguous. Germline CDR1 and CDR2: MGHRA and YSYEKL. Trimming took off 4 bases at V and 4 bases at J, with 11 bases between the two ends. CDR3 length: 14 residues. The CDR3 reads CASSPSTRYNEQFF. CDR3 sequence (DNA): TGCGCCAGCAGCCCCTCGACACGTTACAATGAGCAGTTCTTC.

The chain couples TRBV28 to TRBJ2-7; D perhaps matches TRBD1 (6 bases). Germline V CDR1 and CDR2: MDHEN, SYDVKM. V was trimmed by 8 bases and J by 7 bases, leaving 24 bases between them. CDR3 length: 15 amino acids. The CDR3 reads CASSLPGQRTLEQYV. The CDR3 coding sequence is TGTGCCAGCTCGTTGCCGGGACAACGGACATTGGAGCAGTACGTC.

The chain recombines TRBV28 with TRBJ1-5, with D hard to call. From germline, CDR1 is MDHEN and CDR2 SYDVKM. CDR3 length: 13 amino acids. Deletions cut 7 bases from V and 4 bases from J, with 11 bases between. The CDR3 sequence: CASTLARNQPQHF. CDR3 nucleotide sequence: TGTGCCAGCACCCTAGCCCGGAATCAGCCCCAGCATTTT.

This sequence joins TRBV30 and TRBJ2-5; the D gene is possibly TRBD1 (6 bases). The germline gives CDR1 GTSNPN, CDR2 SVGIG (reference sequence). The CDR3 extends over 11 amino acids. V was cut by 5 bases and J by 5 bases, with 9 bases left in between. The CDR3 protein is CAWGRGETQYF. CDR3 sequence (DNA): TGTGCCTGGGGTAGGGGGGAGACCCAGTACTTC.

The CDR3 DNA sequence: TGTGCCAGCAGCTTAGGCCCGGGAAGGTACGAGCAGTACTTC. Its translation is CASSLGPGRYEQYF. This chain connects TRBV11-3 to TRBJ2-7; maybe TRBD2 (5 bases). CDR3 length: 14 amino acids. Between the trimmed V and J ends, which lost 1 base and 4 bases, there was a span of 11 bases. Germline V lookup: CDR1 SGHNT, CDR2 YENEEA.

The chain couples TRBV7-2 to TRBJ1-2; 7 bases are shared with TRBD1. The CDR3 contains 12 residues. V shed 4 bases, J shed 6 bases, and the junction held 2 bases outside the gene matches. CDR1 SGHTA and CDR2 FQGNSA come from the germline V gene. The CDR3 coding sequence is TGTGCCAGCAGCTACGGACAGGATGGCTACACCTTC. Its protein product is CASSYGQDGYTF.

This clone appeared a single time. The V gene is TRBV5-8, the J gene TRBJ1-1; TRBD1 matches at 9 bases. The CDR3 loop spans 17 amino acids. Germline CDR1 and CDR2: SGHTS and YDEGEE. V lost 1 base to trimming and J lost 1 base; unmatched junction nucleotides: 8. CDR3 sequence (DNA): TGTGCCAGCAGCTTGTTACCGGGACAGGGAAGGAACACTGAAGCTTTCTTT. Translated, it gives CASSLLPGQGRNTEAFF. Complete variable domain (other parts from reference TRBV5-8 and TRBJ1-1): EAGVTQSPTHLIKTRGQQATLRCSPISGHTSVYWYQQALGLGLQFLLWYDEGEERNRGNFPPRFSGRQFPNYSSELNVNALELEDSALYLCASSLLPGQGRNTEAFFGQGTRLTVV.

The CDR3 nucleotides read TGTGCCAGTACCACCGTGGACAGGGGCCGGACCGGGGAGCTGTTTTTT. Translating gives CASTTVDRGRTGELFF. V gene TRBV19 combines with J gene TRBJ2-2; TRBD1 aligns across 9 bases. The germline V gene has CDR1 LNHDA and CDR2 SQIVND (reference sequence). The CDR3 length is 16 residues. V dropped 7 bases and J dropped 5; count of bases not matched to a gene: 11.

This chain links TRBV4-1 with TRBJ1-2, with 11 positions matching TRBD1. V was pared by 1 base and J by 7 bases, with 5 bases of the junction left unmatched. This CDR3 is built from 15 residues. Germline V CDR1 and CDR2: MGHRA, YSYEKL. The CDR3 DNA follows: TGCGCCAGCAGCCAAGTAGGACAGGGGGCGCGTGGCTACACCTTC. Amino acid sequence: CASSQVGQGARGYTF.

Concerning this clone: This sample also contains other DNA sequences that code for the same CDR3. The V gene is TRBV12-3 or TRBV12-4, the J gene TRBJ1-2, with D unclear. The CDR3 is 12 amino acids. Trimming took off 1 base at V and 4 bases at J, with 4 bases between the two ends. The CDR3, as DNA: TGTGCCAGCAGTTTAGACAGCTATGGCTACACCTTC. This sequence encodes CASSLDSYGYTF.

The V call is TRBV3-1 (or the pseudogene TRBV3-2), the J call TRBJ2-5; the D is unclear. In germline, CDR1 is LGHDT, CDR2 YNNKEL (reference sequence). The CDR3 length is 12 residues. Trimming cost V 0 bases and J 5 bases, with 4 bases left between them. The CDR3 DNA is TGTGCCAGCAGCCAAGATGCGGAGACCCAGTACTTC. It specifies CASSQDAETQYF.

Here the CDR3 reads CASSPSGQLYGYTF. The CDR3 DNA sequence: TGTGCCAGCTCACCATCGGGACAGCTCTATGGCTACACCTTC. The chain is built from TRBV18 and TRBJ1-2; 7 bases align to TRBD1. CDR3 length: 14 residues. The trim removed 2 bases at V and 4 bases at J, leaving 4 bases unmatched. CDR1 is KGHSH, CDR2 LQKENI, per germline.

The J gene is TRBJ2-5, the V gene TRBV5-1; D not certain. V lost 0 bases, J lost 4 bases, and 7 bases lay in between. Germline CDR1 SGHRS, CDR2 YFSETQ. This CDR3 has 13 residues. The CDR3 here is CASSLVWAETQYF. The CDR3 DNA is TGCGCCAGCAGCTTGGTGTGGGCAGAGACCCAGTACTTC.

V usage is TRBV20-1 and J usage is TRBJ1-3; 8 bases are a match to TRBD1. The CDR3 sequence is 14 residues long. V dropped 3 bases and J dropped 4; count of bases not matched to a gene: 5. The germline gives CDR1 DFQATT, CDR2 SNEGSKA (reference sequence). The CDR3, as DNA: TGCAGTGCTAGTAACAGGGGGATCGGAAACACCATATATTTT. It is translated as CSASNRGIGNTIYF.

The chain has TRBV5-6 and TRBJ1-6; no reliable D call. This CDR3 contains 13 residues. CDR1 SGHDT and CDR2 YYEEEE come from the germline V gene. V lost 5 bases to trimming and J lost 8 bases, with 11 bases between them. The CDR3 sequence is CASSPRRDSPLHF. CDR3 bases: TGTGCCAGCAGTCCACGTCGGGATTCACCCCTCCACTTT. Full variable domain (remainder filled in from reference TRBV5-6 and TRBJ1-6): DAGVTQSPTHLIKTRGQQVTLRCSPKSGHDTVSWYQQALGQGPQFIFQYYEEEERQRGNFPDRFSGHQFPNYSSELNVNALLLGDSALYLCASSPRRDSPLHFGNGTRLTVT.

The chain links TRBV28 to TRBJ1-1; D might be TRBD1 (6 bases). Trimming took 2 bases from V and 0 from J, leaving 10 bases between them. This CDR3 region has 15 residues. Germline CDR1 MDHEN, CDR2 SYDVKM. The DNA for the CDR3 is TGTGCCAGCAGTTTAGGGGGCGCCGTGAACACTGAAGCTTTCTTT. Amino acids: CASSLGGAVNTEAFF.

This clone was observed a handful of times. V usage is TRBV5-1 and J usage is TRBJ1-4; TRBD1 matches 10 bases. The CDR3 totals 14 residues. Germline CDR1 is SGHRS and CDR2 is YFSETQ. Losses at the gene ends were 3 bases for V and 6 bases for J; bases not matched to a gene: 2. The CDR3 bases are TGCGCCAGCAGCTCGGGACAGGGGTATGAAAAACTGTTTTTT. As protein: CASSSGQGYEKLFF.

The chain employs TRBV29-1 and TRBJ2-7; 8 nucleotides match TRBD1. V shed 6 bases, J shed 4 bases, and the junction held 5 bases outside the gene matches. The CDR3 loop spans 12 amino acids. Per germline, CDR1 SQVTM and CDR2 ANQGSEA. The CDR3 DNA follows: TGCAGCGTCGCCAGGACAGGGTACGAGCAGTACTTC. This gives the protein CSVARTGYEQYF.

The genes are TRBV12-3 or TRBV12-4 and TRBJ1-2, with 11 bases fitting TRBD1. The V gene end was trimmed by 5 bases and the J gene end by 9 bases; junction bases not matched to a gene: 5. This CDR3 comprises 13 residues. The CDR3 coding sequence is TGTGCCAGCAGTCTCCGGGACAGGGGGAGCTACACCTTC. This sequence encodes CASSLRDRGSYTF.

DNA of the CDR3: TGTGCCAGCTCACCTATTATTCGGGAGTTGCTGTTTTTT. Amino acids: CASSPIIRELLFF. The chain uses TRBV18 and TRBJ1-4; D not certain. V lost 3 bases and J lost 14, with 16 bases in between. The length of the CDR3 is 13 residues. Germline-derived CDR1 and CDR2 are KGHSH and LQKENI.

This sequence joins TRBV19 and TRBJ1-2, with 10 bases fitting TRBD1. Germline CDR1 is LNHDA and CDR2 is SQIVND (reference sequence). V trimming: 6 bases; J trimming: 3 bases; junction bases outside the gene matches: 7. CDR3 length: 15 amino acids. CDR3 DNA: TGTGCCAGTAGGGAGACAGGGGGCAGAGACTATGGCTACACCTTC. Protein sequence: CASRETGGRDYGYTF.

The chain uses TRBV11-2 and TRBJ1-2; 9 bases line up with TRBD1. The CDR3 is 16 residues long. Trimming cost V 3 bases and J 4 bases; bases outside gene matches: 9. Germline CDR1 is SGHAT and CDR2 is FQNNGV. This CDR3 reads CASSFFTGGGGYGYTF. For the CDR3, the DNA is TGTGCCAGCAGCTTTTTCACAGGGGGCGGCGGCTATGGCTACACCTTC.